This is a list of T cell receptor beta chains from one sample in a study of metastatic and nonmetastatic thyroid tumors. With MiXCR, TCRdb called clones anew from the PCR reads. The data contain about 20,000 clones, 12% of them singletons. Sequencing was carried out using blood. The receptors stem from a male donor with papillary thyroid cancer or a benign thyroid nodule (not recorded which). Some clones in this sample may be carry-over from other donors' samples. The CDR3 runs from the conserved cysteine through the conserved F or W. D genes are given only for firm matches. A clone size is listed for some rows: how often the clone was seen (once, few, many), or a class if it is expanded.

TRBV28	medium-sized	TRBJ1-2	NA	TGTGCCAGCAGTCGGGACACCGCGCCCTATGGCTACACCTTC	CASSRDTAPYGYTF
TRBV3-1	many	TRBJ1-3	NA	TGTGCCAGCAGCCAGCAAGGCAAAACCACCTCTGGAAACACCATATACTTT	CASSQQGKTTSGNTIYF
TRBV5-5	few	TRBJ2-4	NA	TGTGCCAGCAGCTTTAGGACCCTGGGTCAAAACATTCAGTACTTC	CASSFRTLGQNIQYF
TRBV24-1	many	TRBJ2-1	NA	TGTGCCACCAGTGATGCCCCCCTCGACGCCAATGAGCAGTTCTTC	CATSDAPLDANEQFF
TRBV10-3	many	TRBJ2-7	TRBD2	TGTGCCATAGGGACTAAAGCCTACGAGCAGTACTTC	CAIGTKAYEQYF
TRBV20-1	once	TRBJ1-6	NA	TGCAGTGCTAGAGCTTTAGGACGGAGCCCCCACTTT	CSARALGRSPHF
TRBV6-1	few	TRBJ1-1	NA	TGTGCCAGCAGGATCCAGGGGCCGGGCACTGAAGCTTTCTTT	CASRIQGPGTEAFF
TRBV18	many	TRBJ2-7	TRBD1	TGTGCCAGCTCACCACTGGAGGAGGCGATAGGGGGCAGAAGGTACTTC	CASSPLEEAIGGRRYF
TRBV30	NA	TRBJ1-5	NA	TGTGCCTGGAGTCGAGGAGGGATCAATCAGCCCCAGCATTTT	CAWSRGGINQPQHF
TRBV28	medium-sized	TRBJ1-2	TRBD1	TGTGCCAGCACCCTGGGGCAGGGGGCCTATGGCTACACCTTC	CASTLGQGAYGYTF
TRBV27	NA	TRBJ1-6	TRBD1	TGTGTCAGCAGGTGGGACAGGGGTAACTCACCCCTCCACTTT	CVSRWDRGNSPLHF
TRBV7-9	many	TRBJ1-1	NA	TGTGCCAGCAGCCGAATGTCGGTGCACACTGAAGCTTTCTTT	CASSRMSVHTEAFF
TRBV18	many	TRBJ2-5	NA	TGTGCCAGCTCACAGACCCTCGATGAGACCCAGTACTTC	CASSQTLDETQYF
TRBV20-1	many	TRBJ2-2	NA	TGCAGTGCTAGAGATCTTGAGGTGTCAGGGGACACCGGGGAGCTGTTTTTT	CSARDLEVSGDTGELFF
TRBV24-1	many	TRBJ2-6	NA	TGTGCCACCAGTGACAGGGACGGGCACTCTGGGGCCAACGTCCTGACTTTC	CATSDRDGHSGANVLTF
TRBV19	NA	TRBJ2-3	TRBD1	TGTGCCAGTAGTATAGTCCGGACAGGGCTCACAGATACGCAGTATTTT	CASSIVRTGLTDTQYF
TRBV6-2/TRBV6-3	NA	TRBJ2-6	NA	TGTGCCAGCGGGCGAGGCACATCTGGGGCCAACGTCCTGACTTTC	CASGRGTSGANVLTF
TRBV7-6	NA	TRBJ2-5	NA	TGTGCCACAAGCAGGGTTGTGACGGAGACCCAGTACTTC	CATSRVVTETQYF
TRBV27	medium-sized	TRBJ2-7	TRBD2	TGTGCCAGCAGTCTAGCGGGAGGTACCTTCTGGGAGCAGTACTTC	CASSLAGGTFWEQYF
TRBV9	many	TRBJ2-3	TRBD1	TGTGCCAGCAGCGACAGGGGCTCAGATACGCAGTATTTT	CASSDRGSDTQYF
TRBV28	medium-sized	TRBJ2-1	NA	TGTGCCAGCAGTTTTGGGCTAGCTGTTGAGCAGTTCTTC	CASSFGLAVEQFF
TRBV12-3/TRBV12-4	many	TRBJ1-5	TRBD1	TGTGCCAGCAGTTCGACAGGGAATCAGCCCCAGCATTTT	CASSSTGNQPQHF
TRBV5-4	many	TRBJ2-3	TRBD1	TGTGCCAGCAGCTCCAGGGGGCTCACAGATACGCAGTATTTT	CASSSRGLTDTQYF
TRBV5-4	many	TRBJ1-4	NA	TGTGCCAGCAGCTTGAGTACTGACGAAAAACTGTTTTTT	CASSLSTDEKLFF
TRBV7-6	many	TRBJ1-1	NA	TGTGCCAGCAGCTTAGCAGGGCCAACTAACACTGAAGCTTTCTTT	CASSLAGPTNTEAFF
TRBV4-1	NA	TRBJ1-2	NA	TGCGCCAGCAGCCAAGATGACGGGGTGTGGTATGGCTACACCTTC	CASSQDDGVWYGYTF
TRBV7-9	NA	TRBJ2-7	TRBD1	TGTGCCAGCAGCTTACCCGTTAGACAGGGGTGGGAGCAGTACTTC	CASSLPVRQGWEQYF
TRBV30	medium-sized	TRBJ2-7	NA	TGTGCCTGGAGCCTAACCTACGAGCAGTACTTC	CAWSLTYEQYF
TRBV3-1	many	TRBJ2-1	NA	TGTGCCAGCAGCCAAGAAAGGCTAGGTGAGCAGTTCTTC	CASSQERLGEQFF
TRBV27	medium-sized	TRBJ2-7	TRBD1	TGTGCCAGCAGTTCCACCGGGACAGCAAAATACGAGCAGTACTTC	CASSSTGTAKYEQYF
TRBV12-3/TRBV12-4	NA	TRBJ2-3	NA	TGTGCCAGCAGTTTAGAAGATTGGGGCAGTACGCAGTATTTT	CASSLEDWGSTQYF
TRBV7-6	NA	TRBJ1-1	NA	TGTGCCAGCAGCTTAGAGGCCGTGAACACTGAAGCTTTCTTT	CASSLEAVNTEAFF
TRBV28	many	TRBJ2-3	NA	TGTGCCAGCAGTTTCGGTCAAAGCACAGATACGCAGTATTTT	CASSFGQSTDTQYF
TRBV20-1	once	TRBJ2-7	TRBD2	TGCAGTGCCCGGACTAGCGGGAGGGGCGAGCAGTACTTC	CSARTSGRGEQYF
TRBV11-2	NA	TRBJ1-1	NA	TGTGCCAGCAGCTTTTCTAGGCAGACCTTCGCTGAAGCTTTCTTT	CASSFSRQTFAEAFF
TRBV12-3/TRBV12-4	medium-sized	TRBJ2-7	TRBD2	TGTGCCAGCAGTCCGACTAGCGGGGAGAACGAGCAGTACTTC	CASSPTSGENEQYF
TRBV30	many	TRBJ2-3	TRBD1	TGTGCCTGGAATGGACAGGGGCTTGCGGATACGCAGTATTTT	CAWNGQGLADTQYF
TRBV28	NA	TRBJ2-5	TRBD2	TGTGCCAGCAGCCAGCGACTAGCGGGAGGAGAGACCCAGTACTTC	CASSQRLAGGETQYF
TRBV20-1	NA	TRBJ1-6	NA	TGCAGTGCTAGAGGTCCCGAGGGGTATTCACCCCTCCACTTT	CSARGPEGYSPLHF
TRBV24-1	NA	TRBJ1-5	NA	TGCGCCACCAGGGCCCGGGACGGACTCAATCAGCCCCAGCATTTT	CATRARDGLNQPQHF
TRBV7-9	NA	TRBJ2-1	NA	TGTGCCAGCAGCTCGTCCGGGGACATCTTACAGTTCTTC	CASSSSGDILQFF
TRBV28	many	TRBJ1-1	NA	TGTGCCAGCAGTCAGAACACTGAAGCTTTCTTT	CASSQNTEAFF
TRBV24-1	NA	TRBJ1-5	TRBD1	TGTGCCACCAGTGATGCGAGACTGGGGACAGGGGATCAGCCCCAGCATTTT	CATSDARLGTGDQPQHF
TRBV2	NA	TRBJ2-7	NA	TGTGCCAGCAGTGACCCGGAGACCTACGAGCAGTACTTC	CASSDPETYEQYF